This T cell receptor beta chain is drawn from a study of T-cell reconstitution after alpha-beta-depleted transplantation in children. As regards this clonotype: As yet, its antigen is unknown.

Preparing the TCRbeta library involved the use of unique molecular identifiers. TCRdb re-called the PCR reads with MiXCR, one entry per CDR3 protein. The profile shows some 440,000 distinct CDR3 sequences, around 15% of them singletons. Findings and limits, study-wide: T-cell numbers and diversity one year post-transplant derived largely from freshly generated T cells. There were reportedly several hundred expanded graft clones from which alpha-beta T cells came about two months after transplant. Elevated TCRbeta diversity at day 60 was traced, in some patients, to surviving recipient T cells and thymic progenitors.

The V gene end was trimmed by 2 bases and the J gene end by 2 bases; junction bases not matched to a gene: 4. In germline, CDR1 is SGHRS, CDR2 YFSETQ. The CDR3 is 16 amino acids. Sequenced material: PBMCs, mostly from graft donor cells, taken 360 days after TCRalphabeta/CD19-depleted stem cell transplant. This chain connects TRBV5-1 to TRBJ1-4, with TRBD1 matching 9 bases. This TCR was sampled from a boy under two years old who had a stem cell transplant for Wiskott-Aldrich syndrome, so the T cells may come from the graft donor. The chain's CDR3 is CASSLKQGATNEKLFF. The CDR3, as DNA: TGCGCCAGCAGCTTAAAACAGGGGGCCACTAATGAAAAACTGTTTTTT.